This TCR beta chain derives from a study of blood T cell repertoires in COVID-19. About the research overall: Spain, Italy and the United States supplied samples that represented acute and convalescent COVID-19. Sample material is recorded as cDNA or gDNA derived from T cells, B-cell-depleted T cells, or PBMCs.

Measured with immunoSEQ multiplex PCR; TCRdb has only the in-frame clones, and not every one. The sample has about 120,000 clones, 84% seen once. Cohort placement rested on clinical history that participants reported themselves. The V gene lost 4 bases and the J gene lost 1 base, with 5 bases spanning the gap. The CDR3 loop spans 13 amino acids. CDR1 and CDR2 (germline): MNHEY, SVGAGI. Sequencing was performed on PBMCs or T cells enriched from blood (not recorded which). The chain links TRBV6-5 to TRBJ1-3; D gene unclear. The clonotype originates from a woman in her thirties who had recovered from COVID-19. The DNA for the CDR3 is TGTGCCAGCAGTTCACTTTCTGGAAACACCATATATTTT. It specifies CASSSLSGNTIYF.